A single sample gave rise to the 13 T cell receptor beta chains below, sequenced in a study of T cells expressing NK-cell markers. TCRdb derives one entry per CDR3 protein from the 5' RACE reads, leaving out DNA. The sample has a few hundred thousand distinct CDR3 sequences. Material: blood T cells: a sorted CD56 or NKG2C T cell subset, CD4+ or CD8+ T cells, or bulk PBMC T cells (not recorded which). The receptors shown here come from a man younger than 35 in good health.

The chain joins TRBV7-2 to TRBJ1-3. Germline lookup yields CDR1 SGHTA and CDR2 FQGNSA. The CDR3 totals 13 residues. CDR3 in amino acids: CASSAGGRNTIYF.

The V call is TRBV3-1, the J call TRBJ1-2; checking the TCRdb D call of TRBD1 is not possible without DNA. Germline lookup yields CDR1 LGHDT and CDR2 YNNKEL (reference sequence). The CDR3 runs to 15 residues. The CDR3 region is CASSQGRQRNYGYTF.

V and J are TRBV7-2 and TRBJ2-3; checking the TCRdb D call of TRBD1 is not possible without DNA. This CDR3 region has 12 residues. Germline V gives CDR1 SGHTA, CDR2 FQGNSA. CDR3 protein: CASSPGDRTQYF.

The chain's CDR3 is CASSYSFSGRISYEQYF. The chain links TRBV6-2 or TRBV6-3 to TRBJ2-7; TCRdb proposes TRBD2, but this gene call is untestable without DNA. Per germline, CDR1 MNHEY and CDR2 SVGEGT. The CDR3 contains 17 residues.

The chain joins TRBV29-1 to TRBJ2-5; the D gene TCRdb calls, TRBD1, cannot be checked with no DNA. The CDR3 length is 11 residues. Germline V gene lookup returns CDR1 SQVTM and CDR2 ANQGSEA. This chain's CDR3 is CSDGTTETQYF.

This rearrangement joins TRBV7-6 to TRBJ2-1; TCRdb returns TRBD1, unconfirmable since there is no DNA. Germline V gene data show CDR1 as SGHVS and CDR2 as FNYEAQ. The length of the CDR3 is 13 residues. CDR3 sequence: CASSQGALGEQFF.

The chain carries TRBV4-3 and TRBJ2-1. The germline gives CDR1 LGHNA, CDR2 YSLEER. The CDR3 length is 17 residues. The CDR3 sequence is CASSLSVERISYNEQFF.

This sequence joins TRBV13 and TRBJ2-3; the D call from TCRdb, TRBD2, cannot be confirmed without DNA. Germline assignment: CDR1 PRHDT and CDR2 FYEKMQ (reference sequence). This CDR3 is built from 15 residues. This CDR3 reads CASSLALAGVDTQYF.

The chain recombines TRBV6-1 with TRBJ2-1; the TCRdb call, TRBD2, lacks DNA for checking. Germline V gene sequence: CDR1 MNHNS, CDR2 SASEGT. This CDR3 contains 16 residues. CDR3 loop: CASSDRGLAGVVSQFF.

The genes are TRBV6-5 and TRBJ1-2; the TRBD1 assignment by TCRdb is unverifiable without DNA. Germline V lookup: CDR1 MNHEY, CDR2 SVGAGI. CDR3 size: 15 residues. This CDR3 is CASSYQRAQGGGYTF.

The chain recombines TRBV29-1 with TRBJ2-1; TCRdb's D call of TRBD2 is untestable without DNA. The CDR3 has 13 residues. Germline-derived CDR1 and CDR2 are SQVTM and ANQGSEA. The CDR3 is CSGPIGPYNEQFF.

The rearrangement links TRBV20-1 to TRBJ2-3; the D call of TRBD1 rests on TCRdb alone, since no DNA is present to check it. CDR1 is DFQATT and CDR2 is SNEGSKA in the germline V gene (reference sequence). This CDR3 contains 15 residues. CDR3 protein: CSALPGLGKSDTQYF.

The V call is TRBV2, the J call TRBJ2-3; the D call from TCRdb, TRBD1, cannot be confirmed without DNA. The CDR3 has 15 amino acids. Germline V lookup: CDR1 SNHLY, CDR2 FYNNEI. CDR3 loop: CASSSQGAAADTQYF.